This T cell receptor beta chain derives from a study of T cell repertoires in cytomegalovirus infection. Background on the study: The study used recently identified HLA-C-restricted and well-studied HLA-B-restricted CMV epitopes. Shared public TCR beta signatures pointed to both CMV infection and a matching HLA type.

TCRdb ran MiXCR on the reads and lists one entry per CDR3 protein. This repertoire shows hundreds of thousands of distinct CDR3 sequences, around a third found once; its top ten account for roughly 20%. This clonotype was observed a few times. Its antigen is undetermined. General observations from the study: Summed public TCR beta family frequency identified CMV carriers bearing the relevant HLA.

This CDR3 spans 14 amino acids. V lost 5 bases and J lost 5, with 16 bases in between. Germline loops: CDR1 SGHTA, CDR2 FQGNSA. Sequences were derived from cultured PBMCs, sampled from culture after CMV antigen stimulation. The V and J genes are TRBV7-2 and TRBJ2-7, with D possibly TRBD2 on 5 matching bases. The receptor comes from a human donor in good health (CMV status not recorded). Some clones in this sample may be carry-over from other donors' samples. CDR3 coding DNA: TGTGCCAGCAGCCCGAAAGCCCAGAGGGACGAGCAGTACTTC. Translating it yields CASSPKAQRDEQYF.